The 32 T cell receptor beta chains below come from one sample, sequenced in a study of CD8 T cells in ankylosing spondylitis. Each CDR3 protein gets one entry after TCRdb re-called the 5' RACE reads with MiXCR. The sample has roughly 130,000 distinct CDR3 sequences; around 7% are singletons. The sample consisted of blood, either unsorted or a sorted T cell fraction (not recorded which). The receptor set was obtained from a male donor with ankylosing spondylitis or in good health (not recorded which).

This clonotype was seen repeatedly, ten times or more. The chain is built from TRBV20-1 and TRBJ2-3, with unresolved D. The CDR3 consists of 12 residues. Germline loops: CDR1 DFQATT, CDR2 SNEGSKA (reference sequence). Trimming pared 5 bases from V and 3 bases from J, leaving 9 bases between. CDR3 region: CSAPLFTDTQYF. Written as DNA, the CDR3 is TGCAGTGCTCCCCTCTTTACAGATACGCAGTATTTT.

J is TRBJ2-7 and V is TRBV27, with 9 bases lining up with TRBD1. The junction had 8 bases not matched to a gene; V was cut back by 7 bases and J by 7 bases. Germline lookup yields CDR1 MNHEY and CDR2 SMNVEV (reference sequence). The CDR3 contains 13 residues. The CDR3 is CASNPGQGGEQYF. Here the CDR3 DNA reads TGTGCCAGCAACCCGGGACAGGGAGGAGAGCAGTACTTC.

CDR3 nucleotide sequence: TGTGCCAGCAGCTTAGTCCTCGGCCAGGGATCGGACATTCAGTACTTC. Protein product: CASSLVLGQGSDIQYF. This rearrangement joins TRBV5-5 to TRBJ2-4, with TRBD1 as a possible D gene (5 bases). V gave up 2 bases and J gave up 8 bases, with 20 bases separating them. The CDR3 consists of 16 residues. CDR1 and CDR2 (germline): SGHKS, YYEKEE (reference sequence).

This clonotype was counted at least ten times. The rearrangement uses TRBV11-2 and TRBJ2-1; D is perhaps TRBD1 (6 bases). Germline lookup yields CDR1 SGHAT and CDR2 FQNNGV. Trimming took off 0 bases at V and 5 bases at J, with 14 bases between the two ends. This CDR3 is 16 amino acids long. In DNA, the CDR3 is TGTGCCAGCAGCTTAGATGGGGGCAGGGTCGACAATGAGCAGTTCTTC. This gives the protein CASSLDGGRVDNEQFF.

Ten or more counts support this clonotype. V and J are TRBV28 and TRBJ2-7; 9 nucleotides line up with TRBD1. This CDR3 comprises 12 residues. The germline gives CDR1 MDHEN, CDR2 SYDVKM. Trimming cost V 10 bases and J 3 bases; bases outside gene matches: 4. The CDR3 DNA sequence: TGTGCCACGGGACAGGGAGGCTACGAGCAGTACTTC. Its translation: CATGQGGYEQYF.

This clonotype has a count of ten or more. The rearrangement uses TRBV28 and TRBJ2-7, with 7 bases that match TRBD1. V lost 5 bases to trimming and J lost 4 bases; unmatched junction nucleotides: 11. This CDR3 has 15 amino acids. Germline CDR1 is MDHEN and CDR2 is SYDVKM. The CDR3 spells CASSLAGQDLYEQYF. The CDR3 DNA reads as TGTGCCAGCAGTCTCGCCGGACAGGATCTATACGAGCAGTACTTC.

This clonotype was observed many times. The chain uses TRBV15 and TRBJ2-7; D gene ambiguous. Germline CDR1 and CDR2: LNHNV and YYDKDF (reference sequence). The V gene lost 1 base and the J gene lost 7 bases, with 14 bases spanning the gap. This CDR3 region has 14 residues. The CDR3 DNA is TGTGCCACCAGCAGAGGTGGGAACGGCGAGGAGCAGTACTTC. It is translated as CATSRGGNGEEQYF.

There are many counts of this clonotype. The chain is built from TRBV10-3 and TRBJ1-1; D is ambiguous. V was cut by 8 bases and J by 11 bases, with 12 bases left in between. The germline V gene has CDR1 ENHRY and CDR2 SYGVKD. CDR3 length: 10 residues. For the CDR3, the DNA is TGTGCCATCGGAGGACGGGTGGCTTTCTTT. It yields the protein CAIGGRVAFF.

This clonotype was seen at least ten times. The CDR3 reads CASRPGQGIYEQYF. In DNA, the CDR3 is TGCGCCAGCAGACCTGGACAGGGGATTTACGAGCAGTACTTC. The chain links TRBV5-1 to TRBJ2-7, with 9 bases lining up with TRBD1. CDR3 length equals 14 residues. Germline V gives CDR1 SGHRS, CDR2 YFSETQ. V gave up 5 bases and J gave up 4 bases; unmatched junction bases: 7.

This clonotype has at least ten counts. This chain connects TRBV20-1 to TRBJ2-4, with 10 nucleotides matching TRBD2. The CDR3 contains 14 residues. CDR1 and CDR2 from the germline V gene are DFQATT and SNEGSKA (reference sequence). The ends lost 6 bases at V and 6 bases at J; junction bases unmatched: 8. The CDR3 sequence: CSAAAGGPGNIQYF. CDR3 bases: TGCAGTGCCGCAGCGGGAGGGCCTGGAAACATTCAGTACTTC.

This clonotype came up many times. The chain couples TRBV27 to TRBJ2-7; D unclear. The CDR3 length is 14 residues. Trimming shortened V by 2 bases and J by 3 bases, and 11 bases separated the two germline ends. CDR1 is MNHEY and CDR2 is SMNVEV in the germline V gene (reference sequence). This chain's CDR3 is CASSLRTDGYEQYF. Here the CDR3 DNA reads TGTGCCAGCAGTTTAAGGACGGACGGCTACGAGCAGTACTTC.

This clonotype occurred many times. The J gene is TRBJ2-1, the V gene TRBV10-3; D remains unclear. V gave up 4 bases and J gave up 7 bases, with 8 bases separating them. From germline, CDR1 is ENHRY and CDR2 SYGVKD. The CDR3 is 12 amino acids. CDR3 coding DNA: TGTGCCATCAGTGGTCGGCAGAATGAGCAGTTCTTC. The encoded protein is CAISGRQNEQFF.

There are many counts of this clonotype. V usage is TRBV7-6 and J usage is TRBJ1-1, with a weak D call TRBD1 (6 bases). The germline V gene has CDR1 SGHVS and CDR2 FNYEAQ. Between the trimmed V and J ends, which lost 0 bases and 7 bases, there was a span of 12 bases. The length of the CDR3 is 14 residues. The CDR3, as DNA: TGTGCCAGCAGCTTAGCAGGGGGACTCAATGAAGCTTTCTTT. This sequence encodes CASSLAGGLNEAFF.

V and J are TRBV20-1 and TRBJ1-1; weak D call: TRBD1 (5 bases). V was cut by 6 bases and J by 1 base, with 12 bases left in between. The CDR3 runs 13 residues. From germline, CDR1 is DFQATT and CDR2 SNEGSKA (reference sequence). The CDR3 DNA reads as TGCAGTGCGGCGGGGGGAGCGAACACTGAAGCTTTCTTT. Its protein product is CSAAGGANTEAFF.

This clonotype was seen ten or more times. The chain links TRBV20-1 to TRBJ2-7; TRBD1 agrees at 7 bases. CDR1 and CDR2 (germline): DFQATT, SNEGSKA (reference sequence). The CDR3 is made up of 16 amino acids. V trimming: 3 bases; J trimming: 3 bases; junction bases outside the gene matches: 14. The CDR3 sequence is CSARDSGTALNYEQYF. The CDR3, as DNA: TGCAGTGCTAGGGACTCCGGGACAGCCCTGAACTACGAGCAGTACTTC.

The sample holds many counts of this clonotype. V and J are TRBV5-1 and TRBJ1-1; D is ambiguous. Germline CDR1 and CDR2: SGHRS and YFSETQ. Trimming took 5 bases from V and 1 from J, leaving 15 bases between them. The CDR3 contains 15 residues. The CDR3 loop reads CASRNQDRSNTEAFF. The CDR3 region has the DNA TGCGCCAGCAGAAACCAGGACCGTTCGAACACTGAAGCTTTCTTT.

This clonotype was picked up many times. The V call is TRBV29-1, the J call TRBJ2-3; D call uncertain. The CDR3 extends over 15 amino acids. Germline CDR1 and CDR2: SQVTM and ANQGSEA. Deletions cut 7 bases from V and 2 bases from J, with 19 bases between. As DNA, the CDR3 is TGCAGCGGCGCCCCGGAGTACTACGCCACAGATACGCAGTATTTT. Protein sequence: CSGAPEYYATDTQYF.

This clonotype was seen ten or more times. The CDR3 DNA reads as TGCGCCAGCAGCTTTGACACAACTAACTATGGCTACACCTTC. It encodes CASSFDTTNYGYTF. This rearrangement joins TRBV5-1 to TRBJ1-2; no clear D gene. Germline CDR1 and CDR2: SGHRS and YFSETQ. V dropped 2 bases and J dropped 0 bases, with 8 bases sitting between them. The CDR3 has 14 residues.

This clonotype was detected many times. The V call is TRBV27, the J call TRBJ2-2, with D possibly TRBD1 on 5 matching bases. The germline V gene has CDR1 MNHEY and CDR2 SMNVEV (reference sequence). This CDR3 has 14 amino acids. V was cut by 3 bases and J by 5 bases, with 10 bases left in between. DNA of the CDR3: TGTGCCAGCAGTTTTCAGGGAAGTACCGGGGAGCTGTTTTTT. Translated: CASSFQGSTGELFF.

This clonotype was detected many times. The chain employs TRBV10-3 and TRBJ2-1, with 14 positions matching TRBD2. Germline V gene sequence: CDR1 ENHRY, CDR2 SYGVKD. The junction had 11 bases not matched to a gene; V was cut back by 5 bases and J by 5 bases. The CDR3 runs to 18 residues. CDR3 protein: CAISRGTSGSPSHNEQFF. In DNA, the CDR3 is TGTGCCATCAGTAGGGGGACTAGCGGGAGTCCTTCCCACAATGAGCAGTTCTTC.

This clonotype was recorded at least ten times. The V gene is TRBV5-6, the J gene TRBJ1-6; D not resolved. The V end lost 0 bases, the J end lost 12 bases, and 13 bases lay between the germline ends. The CDR3 has 14 amino acids. Germline V lookup: CDR1 SGHDT, CDR2 YYEEEE. The CDR3 here is CASSLDGGIEPLHF. The CDR3 DNA reads TGTGCCAGCAGCTTGGATGGTGGAATAGAACCCCTCCACTTT. Looking up the rest from reference TRBV5-6 and TRBJ1-6 gives the full variable domain: DAGVTQSPTHLIKTRGQQVTLRCSPKSGHDTVSWYQQALGQGPQFIFQYYEEEERQRGNFPDRFSGHQFPNYSSELNVNALLLGDSALYLCASSLDGGIEPLHFGNGTRLTVT.

This clonotype was recorded many times. The chain has TRBV12-3 or TRBV12-4 and TRBJ1-2; D gene ambiguous. V was pared by 1 base and J by 6 bases, with 12 bases between. This CDR3 spans 14 amino acids. CDR3 in amino acids: CASSLVQTKDGYTF. Here the CDR3 DNA reads TGTGCCAGCAGTTTAGTACAGACAAAGGATGGCTACACCTTC.

This clonotype was seen many times. This sequence joins TRBV7-9 and TRBJ2-5; D is unclear. Germline V lookup: CDR1 SEHNR, CDR2 FQNEAQ (reference sequence). The CDR3 spans 13 residues. Trimming removed 3 bases at V and 3 bases at J, with 8 bases between. The CDR3 loop reads CASSFRKKETQYF. As DNA, the CDR3 is TGTGCCAGCAGCTTCCGGAAAAAAGAGACCCAGTACTTC.

J is TRBJ1-1 and V is TRBV6-2 or TRBV6-3; 7 bases align to TRBD1. Germline V CDR1 and CDR2: MNHEY, SVGEGT. V lost 10 bases to trimming and J lost 11 bases; unmatched junction nucleotides: 10. The CDR3 sequence is 11 residues long. The DNA of the CDR3 is TGTGCCATCACACAGGGGACGAGGGCTTTCTTT. Protein sequence: CAITQGTRAFF.

This clonotype was counted at least ten times. The CDR3 DNA sequence: TGCGCCAGCAGCGGGGGGACAGGGGATGGCTACACCTTC. It is translated as CASSGGTGDGYTF. The chain couples TRBV5-1 to TRBJ1-2; 10 nucleotides match TRBD1. Trimming cost V 4 bases and J 6 bases; bases outside gene matches: 3. From germline, CDR1 is SGHRS and CDR2 YFSETQ. The CDR3 has 13 amino acids.

This clonotype was seen many times. This chain connects TRBV7-2 to TRBJ2-5; D is ambiguous. CDR3 length: 13 residues. The germline V gene encodes CDR1 SGHTA and CDR2 FQGNSA. V lost 7 bases and J lost 1, with 10 bases in between. The CDR3 loop reads CASTTHTQETQYF. For the CDR3, the DNA is TGTGCCAGCACTACCCACACCCAAGAGACCCAGTACTTC.

This clonotype was recorded at least ten times. This chain joins TRBV7-7 and TRBJ2-5; D may be TRBD2 (7 bases). Trimming cost V 1 base and J 4 bases, with 10 bases left between them. The CDR3 is made up of 14 amino acids. CDR1 SSHAT and CDR2 FNYEAQ come from the germline V gene (reference sequence). The CDR3 is CASSLVAGAETQYF. The CDR3 nucleotides are TGTGCCAGCAGCTTAGTGGCGGGGGCAGAGACCCAGTACTTC.

This clonotype has a count of ten or more. The chain combines TRBV6-1 with TRBJ1-5, with TRBD1 identical over 10 bases. This CDR3 comprises 15 residues. Trimming took 6 bases from V and 7 from J; bases not matched to a gene: 9. Germline CDR1 reads MNHNS; CDR2 reads SASEGT. Here the CDR3 reads CASRQRQGARQPQHF. The CDR3 DNA follows: TGTGCCAGCAGGCAAAGACAGGGGGCCAGACAGCCCCAGCATTTT.

This clonotype came up many times. V is TRBV5-1 and J is TRBJ2-3; 7 bases are a match to TRBD1. The CDR3 is made up of 15 amino acids. Trimming removed 4 bases from V and 0 bases from J; junction bases left unmatched: 5. From germline, CDR1 is SGHRS and CDR2 YFSETQ. The CDR3 is CASSRWTGSTDTQYF. The CDR3 nucleotides read TGCGCCAGCAGCCGATGGACAGGCAGCACAGATACGCAGTATTTT.

This clonotype was recorded once. The chain has TRBV6-5 and TRBJ2-4; D is undetermined. Germline CDR1 is MNHEY and CDR2 is SVGAGI. V lost 2 bases to trimming and J lost 4 bases, with 12 bases between them. This CDR3 has 15 amino acids. The CDR3 protein is CASSYADTSKNIQYF. The CDR3 DNA sequence: TGTGCCAGCAGTTACGCAGACACGTCGAAAAACATTCAGTACTTC.

This clonotype has at least ten counts. This chain joins TRBV7-2 and TRBJ2-7; 8 bases are a match to TRBD2. The CDR3 spans 14 residues. J gave up 5 bases and V 1 base, and 4 bases lay outside the gene matches. Germline V gene lookup returns CDR1 SGHTA and CDR2 FQGNSA. CDR3 bases: TGTGCCAGCAGCTTAGGAGCGGGAGAGCACGAGCAGTACTTC. Amino acids: CASSLGAGEHEQYF.

This clonotype was detected many times. The chain employs TRBV7-7 and TRBJ2-3; D may be TRBD1 (5 bases). The CDR3 contains 13 residues. Germline V gene data show CDR1 as SSHAT and CDR2 as FNYEAQ (reference sequence). V was shortened by 4 bases and J by 6 bases, with 11 bases between the two germline ends. This CDR3 is CASSSGAMDTQYF. CDR3 in DNA: TGTGCCAGCAGCTCTGGGGCGATGGATACGCAGTATTTT.